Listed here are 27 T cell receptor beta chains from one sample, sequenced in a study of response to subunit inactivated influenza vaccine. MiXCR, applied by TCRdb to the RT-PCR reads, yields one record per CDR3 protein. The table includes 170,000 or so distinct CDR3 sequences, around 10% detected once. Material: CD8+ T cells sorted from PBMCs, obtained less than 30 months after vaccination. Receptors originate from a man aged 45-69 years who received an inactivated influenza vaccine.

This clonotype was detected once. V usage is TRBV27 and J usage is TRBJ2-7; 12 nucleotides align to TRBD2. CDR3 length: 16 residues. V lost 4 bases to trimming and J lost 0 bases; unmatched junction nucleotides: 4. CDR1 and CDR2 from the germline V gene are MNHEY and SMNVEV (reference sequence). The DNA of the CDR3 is TGTGCCAGCAGTTCCCGGACTAGCGGGACCTCCTACGAGCAGTACTTC. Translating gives CASSSRTSGTSYEQYF.

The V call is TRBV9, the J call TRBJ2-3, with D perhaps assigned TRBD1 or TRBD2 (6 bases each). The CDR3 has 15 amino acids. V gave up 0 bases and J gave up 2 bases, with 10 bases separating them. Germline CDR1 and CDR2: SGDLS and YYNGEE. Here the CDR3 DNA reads TGTGCCAGCAGCGTAGCGGGGGCCCTCACAGATACGCAGTATTTT. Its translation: CASSVAGALTDTQYF.

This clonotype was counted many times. CDR3 bases: TGTGCCACCAGGACAGGGGGCGTTGGCTACACCTTC. Protein: CATRTGGVGYTF. The V and J genes are TRBV10-3 and TRBJ1-2, with 11 bases matching TRBD1. Trimming cost V 10 bases and J 7 bases; bases outside gene matches: 5. In germline, CDR1 is ENHRY, CDR2 SYGVKD. The CDR3 runs to 12 residues.

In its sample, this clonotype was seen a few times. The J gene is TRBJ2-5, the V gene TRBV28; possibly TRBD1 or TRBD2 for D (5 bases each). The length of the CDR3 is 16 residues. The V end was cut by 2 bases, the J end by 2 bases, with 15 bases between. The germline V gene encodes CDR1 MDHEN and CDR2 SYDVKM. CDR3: CASSLEGWRGQETQYF. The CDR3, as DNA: TGTGCCAGCAGTTTAGAGGGGTGGAGAGGACAAGAGACCCAGTACTTC.

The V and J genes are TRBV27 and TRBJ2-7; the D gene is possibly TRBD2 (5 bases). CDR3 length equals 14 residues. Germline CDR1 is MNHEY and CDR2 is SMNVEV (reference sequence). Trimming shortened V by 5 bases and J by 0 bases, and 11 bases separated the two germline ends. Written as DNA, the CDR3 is TGTGCCAGCAGTCGACGGGGAACCTCCTACGAGCAGTACTTC. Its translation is CASSRRGTSYEQYF.

CDR3 region: CASSYSSLAYEQYF. The CDR3 coding sequence is TGTGCCAGCAGTTACTCGTCCCTAGCCTACGAGCAGTACTTC. The rearrangement links TRBV6-5 to TRBJ2-7; D is ambiguous. Germline-derived CDR1 and CDR2 are MNHEY and SVGAGI. CDR3 length: 14 amino acids. Trimming left V 0 bases short and J 2 bases short, with 8 bases between.

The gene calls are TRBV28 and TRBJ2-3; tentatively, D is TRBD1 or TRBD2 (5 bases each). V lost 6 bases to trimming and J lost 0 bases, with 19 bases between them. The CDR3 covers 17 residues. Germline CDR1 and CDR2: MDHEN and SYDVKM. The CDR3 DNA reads TGTGCCAGCAGCTTCAGCCCCAGGGAGACTAGCACAGATACGCAGTATTTT. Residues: CASSFSPRETSTDTQYF.

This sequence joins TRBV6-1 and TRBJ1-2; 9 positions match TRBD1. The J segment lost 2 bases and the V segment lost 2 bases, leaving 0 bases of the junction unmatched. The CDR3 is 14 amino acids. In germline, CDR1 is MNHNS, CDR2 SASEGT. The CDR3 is CASSETGGNYGYTF. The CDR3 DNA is TGTGCCAGCAGTGAAACAGGGGGCAACTATGGCTACACCTTC.

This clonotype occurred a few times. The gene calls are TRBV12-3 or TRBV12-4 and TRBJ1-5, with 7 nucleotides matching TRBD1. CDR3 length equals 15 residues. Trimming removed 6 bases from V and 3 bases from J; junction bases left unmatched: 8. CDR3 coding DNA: TGTGCCAGCAGATCTGCGGGACAGCCCAATCAGCCCCAGCATTTT. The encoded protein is CASRSAGQPNQPQHF.

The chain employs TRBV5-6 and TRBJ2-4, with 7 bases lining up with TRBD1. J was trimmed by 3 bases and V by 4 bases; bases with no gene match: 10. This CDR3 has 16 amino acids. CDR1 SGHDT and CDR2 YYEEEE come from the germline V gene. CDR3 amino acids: CASSIYTGAGKNIQYF. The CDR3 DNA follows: TGTGCCAGCAGCATATATACAGGGGCTGGCAAAAACATTCAGTACTTC.

The CDR3 is CASSQDWWGISTDTQYF. As DNA, the CDR3 is TGCGCCAGCAGCCAAGATTGGTGGGGAATTAGCACAGATACGCAGTATTTT. V is TRBV4-3 and J is TRBJ2-3; D not resolved. The V and J ends lost 0 bases and 0 bases respectively, with 13 bases between them. Germline V gene data show CDR1 as LGHNA and CDR2 as YSLEER. The CDR3 runs to 17 residues.

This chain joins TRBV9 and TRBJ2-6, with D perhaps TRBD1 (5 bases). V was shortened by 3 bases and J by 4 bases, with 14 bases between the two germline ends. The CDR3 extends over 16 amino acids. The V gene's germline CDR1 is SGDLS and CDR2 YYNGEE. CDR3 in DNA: TGTGCCAGCAGCGAAGAGGCAGGGCTAGGGGCCAACGTCCTGACTTTC. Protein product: CASSEEAGLGANVLTF.

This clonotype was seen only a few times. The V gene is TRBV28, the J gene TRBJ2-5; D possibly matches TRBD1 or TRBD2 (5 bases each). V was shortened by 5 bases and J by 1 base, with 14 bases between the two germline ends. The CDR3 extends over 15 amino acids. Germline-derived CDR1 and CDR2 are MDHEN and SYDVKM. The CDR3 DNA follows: TGTGCCAGCAGTCCAATCCGGGGCACCCAAGAGACCCAGTACTTC. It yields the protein CASSPIRGTQETQYF.

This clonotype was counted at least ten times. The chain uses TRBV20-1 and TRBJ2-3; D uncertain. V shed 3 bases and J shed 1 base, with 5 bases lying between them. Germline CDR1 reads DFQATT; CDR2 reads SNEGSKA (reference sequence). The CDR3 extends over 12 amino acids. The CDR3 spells CSARGGTDTQYF. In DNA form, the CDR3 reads TGCAGTGCTAGGGGTGGCACAGATACGCAGTATTTT.

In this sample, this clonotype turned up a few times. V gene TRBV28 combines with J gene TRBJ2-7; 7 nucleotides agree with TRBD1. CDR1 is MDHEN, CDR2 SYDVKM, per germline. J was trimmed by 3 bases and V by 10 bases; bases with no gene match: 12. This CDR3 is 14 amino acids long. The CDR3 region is CAITRQGKNYEQYF. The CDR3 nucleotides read TGTGCCATCACCCGACAGGGTAAAAACTACGAGCAGTACTTC.

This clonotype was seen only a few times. The CDR3 nucleotides read TGCAGCGTTGATCTGGGGTACGAGCAGTACTTC. Amino acid sequence: CSVDLGYEQYF. This sequence joins TRBV29-1 and TRBJ2-7; no clear D. In germline, CDR1 is SQVTM, CDR2 ANQGSEA. The ends were cut back, 3 bases at V and 4 bases at J, with 7 bases in the middle. This CDR3 is built from 11 residues.

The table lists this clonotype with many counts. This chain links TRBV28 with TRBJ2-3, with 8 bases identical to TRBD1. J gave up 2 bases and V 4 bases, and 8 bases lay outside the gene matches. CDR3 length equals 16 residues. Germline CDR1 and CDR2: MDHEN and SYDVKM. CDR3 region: CASSSFYRGSTDTQYF. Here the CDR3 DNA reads TGTGCCAGCAGTTCATTCTACAGGGGGTCCACAGATACGCAGTATTTT.

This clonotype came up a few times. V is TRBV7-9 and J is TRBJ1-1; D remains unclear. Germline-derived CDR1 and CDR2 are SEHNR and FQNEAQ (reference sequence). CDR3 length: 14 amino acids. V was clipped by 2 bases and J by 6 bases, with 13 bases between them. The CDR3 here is CASSLSVVFPEAFF. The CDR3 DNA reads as TGTGCCAGCAGCTTATCCGTTGTTTTCCCTGAAGCTTTCTTT.

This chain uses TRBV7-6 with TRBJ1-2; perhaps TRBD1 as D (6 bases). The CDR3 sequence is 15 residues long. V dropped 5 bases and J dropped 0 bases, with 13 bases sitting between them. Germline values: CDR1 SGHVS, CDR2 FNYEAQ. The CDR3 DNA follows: TGTGCCAGCAGCCCAGGGGTGGGGGCTAACTATGGCTACACCTTC. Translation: CASSPGVGANYGYTF.

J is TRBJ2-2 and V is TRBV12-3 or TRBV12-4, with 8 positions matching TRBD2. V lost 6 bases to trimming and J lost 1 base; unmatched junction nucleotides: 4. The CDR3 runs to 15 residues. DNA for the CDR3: TGTGCCAGCAGCACGGGGGGGTTGAACACCGGGGAGCTGTTTTTT. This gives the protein CASSTGGLNTGELFF.

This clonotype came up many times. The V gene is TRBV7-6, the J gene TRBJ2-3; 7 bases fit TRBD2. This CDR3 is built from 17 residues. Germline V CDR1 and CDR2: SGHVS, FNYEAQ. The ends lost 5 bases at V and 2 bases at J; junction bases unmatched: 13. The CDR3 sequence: CASSLVESGTTTDTQYF. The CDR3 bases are TGTGCCAGCAGCCTCGTAGAATCCGGGACTACCACAGATACGCAGTATTTT.

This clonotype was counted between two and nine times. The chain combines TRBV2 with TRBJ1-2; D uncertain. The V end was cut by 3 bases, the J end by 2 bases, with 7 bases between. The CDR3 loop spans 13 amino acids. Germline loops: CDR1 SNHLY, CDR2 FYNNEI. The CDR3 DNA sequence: TGTGCCAGCAGTGATTCGGCGAACTATGGCTACACCTTC. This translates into CASSDSANYGYTF.

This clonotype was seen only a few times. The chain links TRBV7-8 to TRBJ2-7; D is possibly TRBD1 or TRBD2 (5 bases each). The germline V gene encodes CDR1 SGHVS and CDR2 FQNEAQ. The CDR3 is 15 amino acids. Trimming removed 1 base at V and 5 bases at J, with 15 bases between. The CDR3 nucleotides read TGTGCCAGCAGCTTAGAGGGCAGGGCGACTAACGAGCAGTACTTC. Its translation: CASSLEGRATNEQYF.

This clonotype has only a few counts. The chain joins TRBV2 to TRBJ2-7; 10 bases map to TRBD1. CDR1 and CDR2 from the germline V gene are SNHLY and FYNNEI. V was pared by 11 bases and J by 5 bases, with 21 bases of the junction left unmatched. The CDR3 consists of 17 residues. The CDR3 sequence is CACKEGQGFAGQDEQYF. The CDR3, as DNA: TGTGCCTGCAAAGAGGGACAGGGGTTTGCGGGTCAGGACGAGCAGTACTTC.

This chain's CDR3 is CASSLGAGGELFF. For the CDR3, the DNA is TGTGCCAGCAGTTTAGGAGCCGGCGGGGAGCTGTTTTTT. The chain uses TRBV12-3 or TRBV12-4 and TRBJ2-2; D unclear. V lost 1 base, J lost 7 bases, and 7 bases lay in between. The CDR3 consists of 13 residues.

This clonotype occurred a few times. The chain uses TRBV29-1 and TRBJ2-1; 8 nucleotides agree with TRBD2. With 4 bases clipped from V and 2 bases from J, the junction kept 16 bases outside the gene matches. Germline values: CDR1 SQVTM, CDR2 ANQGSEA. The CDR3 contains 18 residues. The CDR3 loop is CSVGPAGELGGTYNEQFF. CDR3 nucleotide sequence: TGCAGCGTTGGTCCAGCGGGAGAGTTAGGGGGTACCTACAATGAGCAGTTCTTC.

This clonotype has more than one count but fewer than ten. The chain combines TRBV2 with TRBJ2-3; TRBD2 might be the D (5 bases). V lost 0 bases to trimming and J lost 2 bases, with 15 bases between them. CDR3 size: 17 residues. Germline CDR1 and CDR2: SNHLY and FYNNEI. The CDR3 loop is CASSEALVERYTDTQYF. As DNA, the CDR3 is TGTGCCAGCAGTGAAGCGCTTGTAGAGCGGTACACAGATACGCAGTATTTT. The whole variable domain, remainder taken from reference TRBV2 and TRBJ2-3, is EPEVTQTPSHQVTQMGQEVILRCVPISNHLYFYWYRQILGQKVEFLVSFYNNEISEKSEIFDDQFSVERPDGSNFTLKIRSTKLEDSAMYFCASSEALVERYTDTQYFGPGTRLTVL.